Below, one T cell receptor (beta chain) is given with its context. Germline V gene data show CDR1 as SEHNR and CDR2 as FQNEAQ (reference sequence). This CDR3 has 15 residues. Trimming took 5 bases from V and 0 from J, leaving 8 bases between them. As for time point: sample taken at primary tumor resection. Samples came from 60 to 75 TRACERx patients with untreated early-stage lung cancer. The study sequenced unsorted whole RNA from tumor, nontumor lung or frozen PBMC. TCRdb reprocessed the 5' RACE reads with MiXCR, giving one entry per CDR3 protein. The sample shows 43,000 or so distinct CDR3 sequences, about 6.5% of them seen only once. This sample is drawn from a study of spatial heterogeneity in lung cancer. Study-wide context: Each time, sequencing found more beta-chain sequences than alpha-chain sequences.

The starting material was PBMCs, obtained at surgery. V and J are TRBV7-9 and TRBJ2-6; TRBD2 is a possible D gene (5 bases). This TCR derives from a female donor with early-stage non-small cell lung cancer. CDR3 nucleotides: TGTGCCAGCAGCCGGGATGGCTCTGGGGCCAACGTCCTGACTTTC. It yields the protein CASSRDGSGANVLTF.